This section outlines one T cell receptor beta chain sequence together with its context. Its antigen is still unknown. The data are from a study of monozygotic twins with inflammatory bowel disease. Study results and caveats: IBD patients shared fewer clonotypes with other individuals than healthy twins, especially patients with disease activity signs. Some repertoire variability may stem from patients' differing immunosuppressive treatments. Healthy co-twins showed greater TCRbeta diversity (inverse Simpson) than IBD patients.

Germline values: CDR1 GTSNPN, CDR2 SVGIG (reference sequence). CDR3 size: 15 residues. Template-switch reactions added UMIs with a 6-nucleotide sample barcode. TCRdb derives one entry per CDR3 protein from the 5' RACE reads, leaving out DNA. This sample's table has around 380,000 distinct CDR3 sequences. This sequence originates from a human donor with ulcerative colitis or Crohn's disease, or a healthy co-twin of an affected twin (not recorded which). Material for sequencing was blood. J is TRBJ2-1 and V is TRBV30; TCRdb reports TRBD1, a call that lacks DNA to check it against. The CDR3 reads CAWSLWTLIYNEQFF.